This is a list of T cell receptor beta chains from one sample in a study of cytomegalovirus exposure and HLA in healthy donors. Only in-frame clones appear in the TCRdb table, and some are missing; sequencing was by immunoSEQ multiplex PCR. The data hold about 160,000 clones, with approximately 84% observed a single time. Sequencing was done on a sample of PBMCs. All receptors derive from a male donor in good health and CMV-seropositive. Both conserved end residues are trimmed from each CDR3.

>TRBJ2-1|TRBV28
ASSPRPGYDEQF
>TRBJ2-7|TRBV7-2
ASSFRGQGDEQY
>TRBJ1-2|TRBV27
ASRPWAGSHGYT
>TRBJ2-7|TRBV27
ASSRQGYEQY
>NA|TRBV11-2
ASSLMGLAGGYEQY
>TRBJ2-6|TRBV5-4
ACRDGSGANVLT
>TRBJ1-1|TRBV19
ASSPRDRTNTEAF
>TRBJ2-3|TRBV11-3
ASSLRTRQRTDTQY
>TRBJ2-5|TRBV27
ASSSRTGGGPQY
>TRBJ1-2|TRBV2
ASIGQGQRWNGYT
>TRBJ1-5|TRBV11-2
ASKIKRVSNQPQH
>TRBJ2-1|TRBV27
ASSFGNERF
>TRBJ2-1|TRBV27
ASSHGTDNEQF
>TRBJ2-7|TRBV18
ASSPQGNDEQY
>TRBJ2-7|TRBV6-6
ASSSGAAEQY
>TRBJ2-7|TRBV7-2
ASSPTGVRYEQY
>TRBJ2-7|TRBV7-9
ASSPEQGAYEQY
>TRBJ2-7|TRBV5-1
ASSLGRDSYEQY
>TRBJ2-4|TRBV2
ASRASGNIQY
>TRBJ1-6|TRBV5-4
ASSLDGTQGSPLH
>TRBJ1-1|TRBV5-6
ASSLQAVTEAF
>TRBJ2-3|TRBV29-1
SVDVGGTDTQY